This T cell receptor (beta chain) was identified during a study of PD-1 blockade in classical Hodgkin lymphoma. TCRdb's copy holds only in-frame clones and misses some; the assay was immunoSEQ multiplex PCR. The sample includes about 13,000 clones, more than 85% of them seen just once. Trimming stripped 1 base from V and 0 bases from J, with 16 bases between. This CDR3 spans 18 amino acids. The germline CDR1 and CDR2 sequences are SEHNR and FQNEAQ (reference sequence). Notes on this clone: The antigen is unknown.

Study results and limitations: Lower baseline TCR diversity was reported for newly diagnosed patients than for healthy donors. Newly diagnosed patients had diversity similar to the baseline diversity of complete responders.

Every patient had relapsed following autologous stem cell transplantation, and cohorts differed in brentuximab vedotin exposure. Complete response, partial response or progressive disease was recorded as best response. The receptor was derived from a human donor with classical Hodgkin lymphoma. The V call is TRBV7-9, the J call TRBJ1-5; a weak D match, TRBD1 (6 bases). The specimen comprised peripheral blood mononuclear cells (PBMCs), sampled at baseline. The CDR3 reads CASSLDPPGVYSNQPQHF. CDR3 bases: TGTGCCAGCAGCTTAGATCCCCCAGGGGTCTATAGCAATCAGCCCCAGCATTTT.